The 25 T cell receptor beta chains below come from one sample, sequenced in a study of T cell repertoires in cytomegalovirus infection. Via MiXCR, TCRdb re-called the reads, giving one row per CDR3 protein. The sample lists some 600,000 distinct CDR3 sequences, approximately 24% occurring once. Sequenced input: CD8+ T cells from PBMCs. The receptors derive from a human donor in good health (CMV status not recorded). Some clones in this sample may be carry-over from other donors' samples.

The CDR3 nucleotides are TGTGCCACCAGTGATACAGGGGTGGAAGCTTTCTTT. This gives the protein CATSDTGVEAFF. The J gene is TRBJ1-1, the V gene TRBV24-1; 7 bases are shared with TRBD1. The CDR3 covers 12 residues. J was trimmed by 8 bases and V by 3 bases; bases with no gene match: 2. Germline V gene data show CDR1 as KGHDR and CDR2 as SFDVKD.

This clonotype was found many times. CDR3 sequence (DNA): TGTGCCAGCAGCCCCCCCGCTGATGGCTACACCTTC. It is translated as CASSPPADGYTF. V usage is TRBV7-9 and J usage is TRBJ1-2; D unclear. Per the germline V gene, CDR1 is SEHNR and CDR2 is FQNEAQ (reference sequence). This CDR3 comprises 12 residues. The V end was cut by 5 bases, the J end by 6 bases, with 10 bases between.

The chain is built from TRBV6-6 and TRBJ2-2; 7 positions match TRBD1. Germline-derived CDR1 and CDR2 are MNHNY and SVGAGI (reference sequence). J gave up 0 bases and V 4 bases, and 8 bases lay outside the gene matches. CDR3 size: 17 residues. CDR3 DNA sequence: TGTGCCAGCAGTTTCCCCGGGGACAGAGCGAACACCGGGGAGCTGTTTTTT. This gives the protein CASSFPGDRANTGELFF.

This clonotype was recorded only once. The CDR3 bases are TGCGCCAGCAGTCAATCCGGGCCCCTGGCGGACACTTCCTACGAGCAGTACGTC. Amino acid sequence: CASSQSGPLADTSYEQYV. The V gene is TRBV23-1, the J gene TRBJ2-7, with a weak D call TRBD1 (5 bases). TRBV23-1 is noted as an ORF with a role that remains uncertain. V lost 0 bases, J lost 1 base, and 19 bases lay in between. The CDR3 sequence is 18 residues long.

At least ten counts were recorded for this clonotype. The chain links TRBV7-3 to TRBJ2-2; D possibly matches TRBD1 or TRBD2 (5 bases each). This CDR3 contains 17 residues. CDR1 SGHTA and CDR2 FQGTGA come from the germline V gene. V dropped 4 bases and J dropped 4 bases, with 19 bases sitting between them. The CDR3 sequence: CASSSPGQGHSTGELFF. In nucleotides, the CDR3 is TGTGCCAGCAGCTCCCCGGGGCAGGGTCATTCCACCGGGGAGCTGTTTTTT.

The chain links TRBV7-9 to TRBJ1-2, with 11 bases lining up with TRBD1. The CDR3 has 18 amino acids. Germline V gene lookup returns CDR1 SEHNR and CDR2 FQNEAQ (reference sequence). V trimming: 5 bases; J trimming: 0 bases; junction bases outside the gene matches: 11. CDR3 amino acids: CASSPDRGHLPSNYGYTF. CDR3 nucleotide sequence: TGTGCCAGCAGCCCGGACAGGGGGCACCTTCCATCTAACTATGGCTACACCTTC.

This chain's CDR3 is CASSLEAYSYNEQFF. CDR3 sequence (DNA): TGTGCCAGCAGTTTAGAGGCATACTCCTACAATGAGCAGTTCTTC. The chain employs TRBV28 and TRBJ2-1; D is unclear. This CDR3 region has 15 residues. Germline loops: CDR1 MDHEN, CDR2 SYDVKM. Trimming stripped 2 bases from V and 0 bases from J, with 8 bases between.

This chain uses TRBV7-6 with TRBJ1-2, with a weak D call TRBD1 (6 bases). Between the trimmed V and J ends, which lost 3 bases and 4 bases, there was a span of 12 bases. Germline V lookup: CDR1 SGHVS, CDR2 FNYEAQ. This CDR3 comprises 14 residues. CDR3 in DNA: TGTGCCAGCAGCTTCCCAGGGGACGGCTATGGCTACACCTTC. Its translation: CASSFPGDGYGYTF.

The V call is TRBV6-2 or TRBV6-3, the J call TRBJ2-2; maybe TRBD2 (5 bases). The CDR3 totals 17 residues. CDR1 is MNHEY, CDR2 SVGEGT, per germline. V shed 0 bases and J shed 3 bases, with 14 bases lying between them. The CDR3 DNA is TGTGCCAGCAGTTACTCGTTGTCAGAGGGCGACACCGGGGAGCTGTTTTTT. Protein sequence: CASSYSLSEGDTGELFF.

The chain employs TRBV20-1 and TRBJ2-1; 10 bases are shared with TRBD1. This CDR3 contains 14 residues. J gave up 8 bases and V 0 bases, and 4 bases lay outside the gene matches. Germline assignment: CDR1 DFQATT and CDR2 SNEGSKA (reference sequence). The CDR3 sequence: CSAREDRGIDEQFF. The CDR3 DNA is TGCAGTGCTAGAGAGGACAGGGGGATCGATGAGCAGTTCTTC.

This clonotype has a handful of counts. The chain is built from TRBV10-3 and TRBJ2-1; 9 nucleotides agree with TRBD2. Germline V CDR1 and CDR2: ENHRY, SYGVKD. V trimming: 8 bases; J trimming: 8 bases; junction bases outside the gene matches: 13. This CDR3 region has 15 residues. CDR3 sequence (DNA): TGTGCCATCCTAGCCGGGCGGGGGGGCCTGGATGAGCAGTTCTTC. Protein sequence: CAILAGRGGLDEQFF.

The chain uses TRBV7-9 and TRBJ2-1; 11 bases agree with TRBD1. Looked up from germline, CDR1 is SEHNR and CDR2 is FQNEAQ (reference sequence). The length of the CDR3 is 13 residues. This CDR3 reads CAGPGQGGNEQFF. CDR3 sequence (DNA): TGTGCGGGACCGGGACAGGGGGGTAATGAGCAGTTCTTC.

In its sample, this clonotype was seen many times. V and J are TRBV7-6 and TRBJ2-1; 8 nucleotides align to TRBD2. CDR3 length: 13 amino acids. The V segment lost 5 bases and the J segment 12 bases; nucleotides outside the gene matches: 9. From germline, CDR1 is SGHVS and CDR2 FNYEAQ. As DNA, the CDR3 is TGTGCCAGCAGCCAAGCGGGGGCTTGGGGGCAGTTCTTC. Residues: CASSQAGAWGQFF.

This chain joins TRBV12-3 or TRBV12-4 and TRBJ2-1; D is possibly TRBD1 (5 bases). Trimming cost V 3 bases and J 8 bases, with 14 bases left between them. The CDR3 spans 14 residues. The CDR3 is CASSFRPEGDEQFF. CDR3 nucleotides: TGTGCCAGCAGTTTTCGCCCGGAAGGGGATGAGCAGTTCTTC.

This clonotype was observed many times. The genes are TRBV7-2 and TRBJ1-1, with TRBD1 as a possible D gene (6 bases). There are 12 residues in the CDR3. V dropped 5 bases and J dropped 11 bases, with 15 bases sitting between them. Germline-derived CDR1 and CDR2 are SGHTA and FQGNSA. The CDR3 DNA follows: TGTGCCAGCAGCCAGTGGACAGATTCGGCTTTCTTT. This translates into CASSQWTDSAFF.

V and J are TRBV2 and TRBJ2-1; D is unresolved. Germline V gives CDR1 SNHLY, CDR2 FYNNEI. Trimming stripped 1 base from V and 3 bases from J, with 13 bases between. The CDR3 sequence is 16 residues long. CDR3 coding DNA: TGTGCCAGCAGTGAAGACGCACCGGTGGACTACAATGAGCAGTTCTTC. It codes for CASSEDAPVDYNEQFF.

This clonotype was found many times. V gene TRBV7-2 combines with J gene TRBJ1-5, with 8 bases fitting TRBD1. The ends lost 5 bases at V and 4 bases at J; junction bases unmatched: 13. The CDR3 has 17 residues. CDR1 and CDR2 (germline): SGHTA, FQGNSA. CDR3 protein: CASSPQGGNRGNQPQHF. The CDR3 coding sequence is TGTGCCAGCAGCCCTCAGGGGGGCAACAGGGGGAATCAGCCCCAGCATTTT.

This clonotype was seen at least ten times. CDR3 in amino acids: CASSLQAAPLCYEQYV. CDR3 sequence (DNA): TGTGCTAGCAGCTTACAGGCAGCCCCTTTGTGCTACGAGCAGTACGTC. The chain combines TRBV7-7 with TRBJ2-7; D is perhaps TRBD1 (5 bases). The length of the CDR3 is 16 residues. Germline assignment: CDR1 SSHAT and CDR2 FNYEAQ (reference sequence).

The chain joins TRBV5-5 to TRBJ2-1, with D maybe TRBD1 (7 bases). Deletions cut 2 bases from V and 9 bases from J, with 15 bases between. The CDR3 runs 14 residues. Germline-derived CDR1 and CDR2 are SGHKS and YYEKEE (reference sequence). CDR3 nucleotide sequence: TGTGCCAGCAGCTTAAGGGGGGCAGGGGGTGAGCAGTTCTTC. It codes for CASSLRGAGGEQFF.

As for this clonotype: At one of its ends the junction is not consistent with the germline gene, which may arise from a read error. CDR3 amino acids: CANSPGGAEKLFF. In DNA form, the CDR3 reads TGTGCCAACAGCCCCGGGGGAGCAGAAAAACTGTTTTTT. J is TRBJ1-4 and V is TRBV7-4; D might be TRBD1 (5 bases). The CDR3 length is 13 residues. The germline V gene has CDR1 SGHVT and CDR2 SQSDAQ.

A note on this clonotype: One end of the junction varies from germline; a read error may be responsible. The CDR3 DNA reads TGTGTCAGCAGTATACAGACGAATCATAAGGATGAGCAGTTCTTC. It translates to CVSSIQTNHKDEQFF. The chain links TRBV27 to TRBJ2-1, with D uncertain. Looked up from germline, CDR1 is MNHEY and CDR2 is SMNVEV (reference sequence). The CDR3 loop spans 15 amino acids.

The chain couples TRBV7-6 to TRBJ2-6, with D unclear. This CDR3 comprises 15 residues. V was cut by 5 bases and J by 0 bases, with 8 bases left in between. Looked up from germline, CDR1 is SGHVS and CDR2 is FNYEAQ. CDR3 region: CASSQLDSGANVLTF. CDR3 nucleotide sequence: TGTGCCAGCAGCCAACTCGACTCTGGGGCCAACGTCCTGACTTTC.

This clonotype occurred a few times. V usage is TRBV14 and J usage is TRBJ1-2; D unresolved. With 7 bases removed from V and 4 bases from J, the gap between germline ends came to 13 bases. Germline lookup yields CDR1 SGHDN and CDR2 FVKESK. This CDR3 has 13 residues. CDR3 coding DNA: TGTGCCAGCATGTGGGCAGGTCCCTATGGCTACACCTTC. This codes for CASMWAGPYGYTF.

This rearrangement joins TRBV20-1 to TRBJ1-1; 8 nucleotides line up with TRBD1. The ends lost 5 bases at V and 4 bases at J; junction bases unmatched: 3. This CDR3 is built from 12 residues. Per germline, CDR1 DFQATT and CDR2 SNEGSKA (reference sequence). The CDR3: CSAQGAGTEAFF. DNA for the CDR3: TGCAGTGCTCAGGGGGCTGGCACTGAAGCTTTCTTT.

As regards this clonotype: One junction end does not reproduce the germline sequence, and a read error may be involved. The rearrangement uses TRBV12-3 or TRBV12-4 and TRBJ2-3, with D hard to call. This CDR3 is 12 amino acids long. CDR3 residues: CANSLQTDTQYF. The CDR3 nucleotides read TGTGCCAACAGTTTACAAACAGATACGCAGTATTTT.